The entry that follows covers one TCR beta chain sequence. The antigen is not known. These data belong to a study of vaccination effects on CD4 cells after COVID-19. The assay was immunoSEQ multiplex PCR, and TCRdb's table has in-frame clones only and misses some. The data contain roughly 20,000 clones, 60% to 70% of them singletons. Sequencing was preceded by expansion of antigen-specific CD4+ T cells with viral peptide pools in the ViraFEST assay. Following a roughly 10-day culture, CD4+ T cells were purified. Vaccinated participants had no history of SARS-CoV-2 infection and tested negative for nucleocapsid antibodies. This CDR3 has 18 amino acids. Germline CDR1 is LNHDA and CDR2 is SQIVND (reference sequence). V gave up 3 bases and J gave up 6 bases, with 23 bases separating them.

The TCR originated in a human donor who received a COVID-19 vaccine. V is TRBV19 and J is TRBJ1-4; TRBD1 might be the D (5 bases). This specimen was CD4+ T cells from PBMCs cultured with HCoV-NL63 spike peptides, taken before COVID-19 vaccination. DNA of the CDR3: TGTGCCAGTAGTATTGTAACGGGGACTCCCCAAGAATATGAAAAACTGTTTTTT. Protein: CASSIVTGTPQEYEKLFF.